This TCR beta chain came from a study of blood T cells in healthy people across ages. Whole-study results and caveats: With unsorted PBMCs, a conclusive comparison of naive versus antigen-experienced cells was not possible. Observed TCR beta diversity per million T cells went down as age went up. This fall followed a roughly linear course with age.

Each donor's blood draw was roughly 9.8 milliliters of peripheral blood. The CDR3 extends over 14 amino acids. V lost 2 bases to trimming and J lost 2 bases, with 9 bases between them. Germline V lookup: CDR1 SGHDT, CDR2 YYEEEE. Worth noting for this clonotype: Antigen specificity is unknown.

PCR was performed a second time for about 7 to 12 cycles using a sample-barcoded 5' primer and a J-beta primer mix. One entry per CDR3 protein results from TCRdb running MiXCR on the 5' RACE reads. The sample gives about 1 million distinct CDR3 sequences, under 55% of which show up once; approximately 19% is in the top ten. The TCR was taken from a woman aged 60-70 years in good health. The source material was blood. The V call is TRBV5-6, the J call TRBJ2-3; no definite D call. This CDR3 is CASSLSDPTDTQYF. In DNA form, the CDR3 reads TGTGCCAGCAGCTTAAGCGACCCCACAGATACGCAGTATTTT.